The entry below describes one TCR beta chain. From germline, CDR1 is PRHDT and CDR2 FYEKMQ (reference sequence). The CDR3 length is 17 residues. V lost 5 bases and J 3 bases, leaving 17 bases between the germline ends. This entry comes from a study of CD8+ T cells in alopecia areata. Extracted RNA was reverse transcribed, and the resulting cDNA served as sequencing template. Clones were read by immunoSEQ multiplex PCR, and TCRdb kept only the in-frame ones, dropping some. The sample shows about 100,000 clones, around 59% of them seen only once. The TCR sequence derives from a human donor in good health. The sequencing sample was made of CD8+ T cells sorted from blood. V is TRBV13 and J is TRBJ2-6; D possibly corresponds to TRBD1 (5 bases). CDR3 sequence (DNA): TGTGCCAGCAGCCCCTCCCCAGGGCTTAGTGGGGCCAACGTCCTGACTTTC. This translates into CASSPSPGLSGANVLTF.